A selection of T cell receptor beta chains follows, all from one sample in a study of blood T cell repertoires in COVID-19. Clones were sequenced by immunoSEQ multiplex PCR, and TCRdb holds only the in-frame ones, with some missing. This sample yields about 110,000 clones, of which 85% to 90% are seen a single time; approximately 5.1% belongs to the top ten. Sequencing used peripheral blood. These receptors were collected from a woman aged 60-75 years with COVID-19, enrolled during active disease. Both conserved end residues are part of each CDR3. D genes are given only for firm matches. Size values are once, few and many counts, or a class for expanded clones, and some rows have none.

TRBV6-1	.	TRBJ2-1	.	TGTGCCAGCAGTGACGTGGGGAGCTCCTACAATGAGCAGTTCTTC	CASSDVGSSYNEQFF
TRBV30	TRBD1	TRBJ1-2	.	TGTGCCTGGGAACAGGACAGGGGCTTTGGCTACACCTTC	CAWEQDRGFGYTF
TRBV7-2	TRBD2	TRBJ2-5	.	TGTGCCAGCAGCCCCGGACTAGCGGGGGGTCAAGAGACCCAGTACTTC	CASSPGLAGGQETQYF
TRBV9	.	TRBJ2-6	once	TGTGCCAGCAGCGTAACCACCAGGGGGGACTCTGGGGCCAACGTCCTGACTTTC	CASSVTTRGDSGANVLTF
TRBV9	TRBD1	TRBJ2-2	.	TGTGCCAGCAGCTTATATGACAGGGCTCAAGACGGGGAGCTGTTTTTT	CASSLYDRAQDGELFF
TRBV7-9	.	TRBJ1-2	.	TGTGCCAGCAGCGGGGCATGGGAGGACTATGGCTACACCTTC	CASSGAWEDYGYTF
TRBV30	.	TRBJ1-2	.	TGTGCCTGGAGTCGCAGGGCCTTCGGGGGCTACACCTTC	CAWSRRAFGGYTF
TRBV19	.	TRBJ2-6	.	TGTGCCAGTAGTATAGATCTAGGGGAGGCGGGGGCCAACGTCCTGACTTTC	CASSIDLGEAGANVLTF
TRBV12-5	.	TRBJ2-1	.	TGTGCTAGTGGTCCAACAGGGAGCTCCTACAATGAGCAGTTCTTC	CASGPTGSSYNEQFF
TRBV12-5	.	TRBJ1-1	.	TGTGCTAGTGGTCAGAGGCCAGGGGACACTGAAGCTTTCTTT	CASGQRPGDTEAFF
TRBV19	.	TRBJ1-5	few	TGTGCCAGTAGTGGTGGGGGGGGCAATCAGCCCCAGCATTTT	CASSGGGGNQPQHF
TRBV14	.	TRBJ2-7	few	TGTGCCAGCAGCCCTACTAGTTCCTACGAGCAGTACTTC	CASSPTSSYEQYF
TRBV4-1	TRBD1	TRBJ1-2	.	TGCGCCAGCAGCCGGATCCTGGGACAGGGGCGAGGCTACACCTTC	CASSRILGQGRGYTF
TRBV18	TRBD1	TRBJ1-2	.	TGTGCCAGCTCACCACAGGGGGCCTTTGGCTACACCTTC	CASSPQGAFGYTF
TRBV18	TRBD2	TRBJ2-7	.	TGTGCCAGCGGCACTGGACTCATCTCGGGAGGCGAGCAGTACTTC	CASGTGLISGGEQYF
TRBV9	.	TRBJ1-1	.	TGTGCCAGCAGCCCCGGGGAGGGGGGTTCTGAAGCTTTCTTT	CASSPGEGGSEAFF
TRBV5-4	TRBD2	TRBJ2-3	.	TGTGCCAGCAGCTTGTGGGAGGGAGATACGCAGTATTTT	CASSLWEGDTQYF
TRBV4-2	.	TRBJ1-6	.	TGTGCCAGCAGCCAAGATCCACAGGGAAATTCACCCCTCCACTTT	CASSQDPQGNSPLHF
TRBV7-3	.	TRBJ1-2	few	TGTGCCAGCAGCCACCGGGACTCGGGTCACTACACCTTC	CASSHRDSGHYTF
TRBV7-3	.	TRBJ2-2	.	TGTGCCAGCAGCCATTACCAGCCGGGGTCCGGCGGGGAGCTGTTTTTT	CASSHYQPGSGGELFF
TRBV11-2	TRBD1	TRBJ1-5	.	TGTGCCAGCAGCTCGGGGGGACAGGGGAATCAGCCCCAGCATTTT	CASSSGGQGNQPQHF
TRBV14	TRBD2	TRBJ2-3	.	TGTGCCAGCAGCCAAGTCCTCGGGCTAGCGGATACAGATACGCAGTATTTT	CASSQVLGLADTDTQYF
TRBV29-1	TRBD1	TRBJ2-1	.	TGCAGCGTTCTTGACAGGGGGGAGCAGTTCTTC	CSVLDRGEQFF
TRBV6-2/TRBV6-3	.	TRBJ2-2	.	TGTGCCAGCAGTTACTCCGGCCGAGGGTATGGAAGTCTGTCGGCCGGGGAGCTGTTTTTT	CASSYSGRGYGSLSAGELFF
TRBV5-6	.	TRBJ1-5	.	TGTGCCAGCAGCTTTGGAGGGGGGGGCCAGCCCCAGCATTTT	CASSFGGGGQPQHF
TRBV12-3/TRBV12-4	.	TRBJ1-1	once	TGTGCCAGCAGTTTCCAGGGAACCACTGAAGCTTTCTTT	CASSFQGTTEAFF
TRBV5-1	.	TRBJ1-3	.	TGCGCCAGCAGCCCCTATTATCAGGGGTTAACCTCTGGAAACACCATATATTTT	CASSPYYQGLTSGNTIYF
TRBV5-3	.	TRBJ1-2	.	TGTGCCAGAAGCTTGACCCCCCGACCGGGGTATGGCTACACCTTC	CARSLTPRPGYGYTF
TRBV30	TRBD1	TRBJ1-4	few	TGTGCCTGGAGTCTCCACGGGACAGGGACGGAAAAACTGTTTTTT	CAWSLHGTGTEKLFF
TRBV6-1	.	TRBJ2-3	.	TGTGCCAGCAGTAAAGCGACAGGCCAGGCAGGCCCAGATACGCAGTATTTT	CASSKATGQAGPDTQYF
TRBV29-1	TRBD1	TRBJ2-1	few	TGCAGCGGGGAACAGGGGGTTGAGCAGTTCTTC	CSGEQGVEQFF
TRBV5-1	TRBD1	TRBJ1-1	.	TGCGCCAGCAGTTCCAGGGGGGCTGAAGCTTTCTTT	CASSSRGAEAFF
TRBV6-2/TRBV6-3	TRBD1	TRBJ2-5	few	TGTGCCAGCAGTCCGGGACAGGGGCAGGAGACCCAGTACTTC	CASSPGQGQETQYF
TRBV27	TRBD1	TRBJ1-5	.	TGTGCCAGCAGTGGGACAGGGGCTTCCTCGGATAGCAATCAGCCCCAGCATTTT	CASSGTGASSDSNQPQHF
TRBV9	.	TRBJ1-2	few	TGTGCCAGCACGAAGAGGACAGATGCTCTCGATGGCTACACCTTC	CASTKRTDALDGYTF
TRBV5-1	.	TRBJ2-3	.	TGCGCCAGCAGCTCCGCGGCCGAATTCACAGATACGCAGTATTTT	CASSSAAEFTDTQYF
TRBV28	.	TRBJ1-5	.	TGTGCCAGCAGTCCGGGTCCCATATTCTTAAGCAATCAGCCCCAGCATTTT	CASSPGPIFLSNQPQHF
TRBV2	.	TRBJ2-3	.	TGTGCCAGCAATTCTGTTAGACCTTCGGGGGAATTGGTAGATACGCAGTATTTT	CASNSVRPSGELVDTQYF
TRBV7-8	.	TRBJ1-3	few	TGTGCCAGCAGCTTATACCCGGTCCCTGGAAACACCATATATTTT	CASSLYPVPGNTIYF
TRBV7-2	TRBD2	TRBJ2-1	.	TGTGCCAGCAGCTTAGTAGCGGGGGACTTCCAGTTCTTC	CASSLVAGDFQFF
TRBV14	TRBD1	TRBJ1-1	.	TGTGCCAGCAGCCGGACAGGGCCGCTCGGAGCTTTCTTT	CASSRTGPLGAFF
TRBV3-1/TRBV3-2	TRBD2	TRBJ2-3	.	TGTGCCAGCAGCCAAATGGCCCAGGTGGGGGGGAATGATACGCAGTATTTT	CASSQMAQVGGNDTQYF
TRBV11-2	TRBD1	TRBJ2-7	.	TGTGCCAGCAGAAAGGGGACAGGGGGTGAATACGAGCAGTACTTC	CASRKGTGGEYEQYF
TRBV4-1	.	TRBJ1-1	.	TGCGCCAGCAGCCAAGTTCCGAGAACAGGGTCAAGTATTCTAACTGAAGCTTTCTTT	CASSQVPRTGSSILTEAFF
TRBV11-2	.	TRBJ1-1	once	TGTGCCAGCAGCTTAGGTTCGGGACACAGGCGAGCTTTCTTT	CASSLGSGHRRAFF
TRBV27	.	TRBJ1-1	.	TGTGCCAGCAGTTTTGCAGGGCCCACTGAAGCTTTCTTT	CASSFAGPTEAFF
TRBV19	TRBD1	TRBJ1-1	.	TGTGCCAGTAACCCCGGGGACAGGGCGGGAGCTTTCTTT	CASNPGDRAGAFF
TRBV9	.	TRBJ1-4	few	TGTGCCAGCAGCGTAGGTTCCAGTGCAACTAATGAAAAACTGTTTTTT	CASSVGSSATNEKLFF
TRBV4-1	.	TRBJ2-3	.	TGCGCCAGCAGCCAAGATCGAAGGGAGCGTCGCACAGATACGCAGTATTTT	CASSQDRRERRTDTQYF
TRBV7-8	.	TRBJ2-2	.	TGTGCCAGCAGCTTAGCCCTAAACACCGGGGAGCTGTTTTTT	CASSLALNTGELFF
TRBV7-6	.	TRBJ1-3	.	TGTGCCAGCAGCTTAGCGGGGCAGGCCCGAAACACCATATATTTT	CASSLAGQARNTIYF
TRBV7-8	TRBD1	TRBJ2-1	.	TGTGCCAGCAGGCCGACTGGGACAGATACCTACAATGAGCAGTTCTTC	CASRPTGTDTYNEQFF